This T cell receptor (beta chain) was identified during a study of read filtering for tumor transcriptome and immune sequencing (dated by TCRdb to 2018 to 2020). Describing the broader study: Of the patients in the cohort, about 16 were male and more than 12 were female, and their mean age was about 69 years, with a range of about 40 to 85. Under revised international staging, roughly 8 patients fell into R-ISS I, some 15 into R-ISS II and over five into R-ISS III. After DNase treatment, whole-transcriptome libraries were prepared with the TruSeq RNA Access Library Prep Kit. TCR-region mapped reads per sample ranged from about 3.5 to 10.27 million with IR-seq versus only about 85 to 1273 with RNA-seq. TCR repertoires obtained by targeted immune repertoire sequencing and by bulk whole-transcriptome sequencing performed on the same bone marrow samples were compared. A main aim was a read-filtering strategy for immune repertoire data, specifically whether clonotypes supported by a single read should be removed.

The Immunoverse kit was used to build TCR libraries from about 400 ng RNA, with molecular barcoded adaptors covering alpha/delta and beta/gamma chains. The same RNA used for transcriptome sequencing was used for TCR library preparation. Sequencing of TCR libraries was carried out on an Illumina HiSeq 4000 with 2 x 150 cycles. The original methods were these. Using MiXCR, which included quality filtering and error correction, TCR reads were aligned to human V, D, J and C references and then assembled into CDR3 clonotypes. The tcR package in R was used to analyze clonotype counts and gene usage diversity. For inspection of raw mapping reads, RNA-seq reads were mapped by STAR aligner version 2.5.3a onto GRCh37 of the human genome. To test the effect of sequencing depth on detected clonotypes, IR-seq fastq files were randomly downsampled using Seqtk 1.3. Clones were called with MiXCR by TCRdb after fastp trimmed the public reads at Q25, and only in-frame beta chains were retained. Rows are combined by CDR3 protein, so each entry shows the most common genes and DNA. The V and J calls and clone size are TCRdb's, not the authors'. The sample profile shows approximately 5,000 distinct CDR3 sequences; 21% of them were found once. The ten largest account for about 22% of the sample.

This clonotype has a handful of counts. There is no known antigen for this receptor. No base quality values were provided; no much bigger clone lies one nucleotide off. From its cysteine to its phenylalanine, the CDR3 spans 14 amino acids. Just CDR3 DNA is preserved here, 42 bases in frame from base 1. V and J lose 8 bases and 3 bases, and a span of 16 bases separates them. Via the germline V gene (reference sequence), CDR1 is MNHEY and CDR2 SMNVEV. Bone marrow was sampled from every patient at the time of active disease. Isolation of bone marrow mononuclear cells was performed by Ficoll-Hypaque density gradient centrifugation. CD138-negative cells were obtained by negative selection after labeling with CD138 magnetic microbeads on a MACS separator, removing myeloma plasma cells. Flow cytometry on an Attune NxT with CD138 antibodies was used to check the purity of the isolated cells. TRIzol reagent was used to extract total RNA, which was then quantified with a NanoDrop spectrophotometer. Paired RNA-seq and IR-seq were performed on each patient's CD138-negative bone marrow sample.

What the work shows at the level of the full study, not this receptor alone: The correlation between IR-seq and RNA-seq shared clonotype proportions rose when single-read clonotypes were removed. Single-read clonotypes made up around 82% of clonotypes but about 3.5% of total reads in IR-seq, and over 60% of clonotypes and roughly 48% of reads in RNA-seq. The sorted CD138-negative fraction was not purified T cells but a mixed bone marrow immune population. IR-seq captured clonotypes at much higher depth and more reliably than RNA-seq, and smaller IR-seq throughput sufficed to identify most shared clonotypes.

The chain is made from TRBV27 and TRBJ1-1; no D gene is confidently identified. The sequencing sample was made of a population of CD138-negative cells sorted from bone marrow. Reading the label with the study, this specimen's cell subset or site is: bone marrow mononuclear cells depleted of CD138+ plasma/myeloma cells by negative magnetic selection. The receptor comes from a donor over 35 with multiple myeloma. CDR3 protein: CASWKVPRDTEAFF. Here is the DNA: TGTGCCAGCTGGAAGGTGCCCCGGGACACTGAAGCTTTCTTT.